The T cell receptor (beta chain) described here comes from a study of cytomegalovirus exposure and HLA in healthy donors. With 3 bases removed from V and 0 bases from J, the gap between germline ends came to 5 bases. The germline gives CDR1 SGHTA, CDR2 FQGNSA. The CDR3 has 13 residues. The study ran its PCR with 60 Vbeta and 13 Jbeta primers. Repertoires were generated with immunoSEQ multiplex PCR, while TCRdb's copy carries only in-frame clones and drops some. The data show about 100,000 clones, with 70% to 80% seen just once and roughly 2.3% held by the top ten. The chain couples TRBV7-2 to TRBJ1-1, with no clear D. The source material was PBMCs. This TCR derives from a man younger than 35 in good health and CMV-seronegative. Here the CDR3 reads CASSFSLNTEAFF. The CDR3 nucleotides read TGTGCCAGCAGCTTTAGCCTGAACACTGAAGCTTTCTTT.